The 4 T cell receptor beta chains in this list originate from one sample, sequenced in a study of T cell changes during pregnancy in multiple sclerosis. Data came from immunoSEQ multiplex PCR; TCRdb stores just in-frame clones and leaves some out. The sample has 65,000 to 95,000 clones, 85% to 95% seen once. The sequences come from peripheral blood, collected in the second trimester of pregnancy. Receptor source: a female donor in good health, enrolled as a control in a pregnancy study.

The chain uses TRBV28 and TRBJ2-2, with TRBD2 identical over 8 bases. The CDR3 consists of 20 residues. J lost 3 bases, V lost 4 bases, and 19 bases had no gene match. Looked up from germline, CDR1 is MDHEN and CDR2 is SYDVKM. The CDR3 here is CASSSYRRRERELDTGELFF. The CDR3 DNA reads TGTGCCAGCAGTTCTTACAGGAGGCGAGAGCGGGAGTTGGACACCGGGGAGCTGTTTTTT.

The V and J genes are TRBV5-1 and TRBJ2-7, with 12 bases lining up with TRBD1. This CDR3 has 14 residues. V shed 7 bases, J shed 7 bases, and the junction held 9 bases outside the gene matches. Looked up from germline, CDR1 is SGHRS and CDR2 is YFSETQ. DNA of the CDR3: TGCGCCAGCGCTCCGGGACAGGGGGCTTGGGAGCAGTACTTC. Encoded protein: CASAPGQGAWEQYF.

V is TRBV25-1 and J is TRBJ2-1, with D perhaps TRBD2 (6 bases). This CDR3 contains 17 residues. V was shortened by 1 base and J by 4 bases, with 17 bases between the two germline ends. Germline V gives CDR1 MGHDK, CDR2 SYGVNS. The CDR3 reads CASSELSPRDVYNEQFF. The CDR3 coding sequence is TGTGCCAGCAGTGAATTGTCCCCGCGGGACGTATACAATGAGCAGTTCTTC.

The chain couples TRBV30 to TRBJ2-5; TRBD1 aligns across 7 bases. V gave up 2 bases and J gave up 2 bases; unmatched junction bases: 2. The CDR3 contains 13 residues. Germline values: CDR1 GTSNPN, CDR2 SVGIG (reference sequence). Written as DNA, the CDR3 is TGTGCCTGGAGTCCGGACAGGCAAGAGACCCAGTACTTC. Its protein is CAWSPDRQETQYF.